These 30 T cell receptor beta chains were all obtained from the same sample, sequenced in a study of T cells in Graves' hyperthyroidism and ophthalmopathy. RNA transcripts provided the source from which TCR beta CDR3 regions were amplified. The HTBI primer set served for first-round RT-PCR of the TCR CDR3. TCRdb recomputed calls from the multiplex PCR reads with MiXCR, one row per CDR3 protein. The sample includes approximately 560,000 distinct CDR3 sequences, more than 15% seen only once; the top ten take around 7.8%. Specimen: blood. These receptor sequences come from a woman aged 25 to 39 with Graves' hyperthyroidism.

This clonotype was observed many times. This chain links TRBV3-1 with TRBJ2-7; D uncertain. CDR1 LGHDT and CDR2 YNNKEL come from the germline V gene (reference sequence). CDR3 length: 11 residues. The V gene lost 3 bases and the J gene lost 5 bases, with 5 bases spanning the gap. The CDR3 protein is CASSQLDEQYF. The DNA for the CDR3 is TGTGCCAGCAGCCAGTTGGACGAGCAGTACTTC.

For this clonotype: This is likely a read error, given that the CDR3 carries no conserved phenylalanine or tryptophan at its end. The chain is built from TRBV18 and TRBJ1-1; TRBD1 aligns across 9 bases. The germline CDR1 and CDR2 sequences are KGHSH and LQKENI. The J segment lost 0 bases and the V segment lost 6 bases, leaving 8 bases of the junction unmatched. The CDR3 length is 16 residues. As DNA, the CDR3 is TGTGCCAGCTCGCAAGGGACAGGGCTCATGAACACTGAAGCTTTCCTT. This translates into CASSQGTGLMNTEAFL.

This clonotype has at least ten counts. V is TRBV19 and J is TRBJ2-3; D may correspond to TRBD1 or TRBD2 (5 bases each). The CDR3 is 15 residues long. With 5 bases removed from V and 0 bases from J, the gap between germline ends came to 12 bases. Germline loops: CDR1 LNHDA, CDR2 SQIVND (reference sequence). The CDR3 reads CASSVKGRSTDTQYF. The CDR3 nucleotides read TGTGCCAGTAGTGTCAAGGGACGAAGCACAGATACGCAGTATTTT.

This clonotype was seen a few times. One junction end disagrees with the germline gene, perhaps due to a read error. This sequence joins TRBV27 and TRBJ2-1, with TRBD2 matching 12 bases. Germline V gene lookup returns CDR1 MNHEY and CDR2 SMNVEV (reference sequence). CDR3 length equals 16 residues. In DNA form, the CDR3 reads TGTGCCGGCAGACCCCTAGCGGGAGGGCCCTTGAATGAGCAGTTCTTC. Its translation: CAGRPLAGGPLNEQFF.

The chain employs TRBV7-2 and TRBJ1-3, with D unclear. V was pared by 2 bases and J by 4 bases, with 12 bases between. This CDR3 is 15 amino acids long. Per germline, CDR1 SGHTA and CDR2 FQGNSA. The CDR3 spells CASSLMATQGNTIYF. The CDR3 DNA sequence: TGTGCCAGCAGCTTAATGGCGACACAAGGAAACACCATATATTTT.

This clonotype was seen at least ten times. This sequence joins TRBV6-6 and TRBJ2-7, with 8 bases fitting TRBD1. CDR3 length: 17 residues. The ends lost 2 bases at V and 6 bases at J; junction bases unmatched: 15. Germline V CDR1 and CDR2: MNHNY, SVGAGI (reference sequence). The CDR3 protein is CASSYGSGTGTPFEQYF. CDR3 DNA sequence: TGTGCCAGCAGTTACGGCTCTGGGACAGGTACCCCGTTCGAGCAGTACTTC.

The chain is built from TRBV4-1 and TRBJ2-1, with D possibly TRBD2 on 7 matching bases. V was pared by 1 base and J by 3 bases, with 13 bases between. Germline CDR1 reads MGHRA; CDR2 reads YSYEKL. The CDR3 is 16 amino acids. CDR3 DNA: TGCGCCAGCAGCCAAGTCCGAGGGGGGGGCTACAATGAGCAGTTCTTC. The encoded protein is CASSQVRGGGYNEQFF.

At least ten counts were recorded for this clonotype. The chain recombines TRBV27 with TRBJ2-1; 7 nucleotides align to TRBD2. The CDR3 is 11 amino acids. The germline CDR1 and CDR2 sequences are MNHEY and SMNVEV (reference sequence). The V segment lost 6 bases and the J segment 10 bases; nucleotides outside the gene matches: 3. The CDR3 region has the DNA TGTGCCAGCAGCCTCGGGAGGGAGCAGTTCTTC. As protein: CASSLGREQFF.

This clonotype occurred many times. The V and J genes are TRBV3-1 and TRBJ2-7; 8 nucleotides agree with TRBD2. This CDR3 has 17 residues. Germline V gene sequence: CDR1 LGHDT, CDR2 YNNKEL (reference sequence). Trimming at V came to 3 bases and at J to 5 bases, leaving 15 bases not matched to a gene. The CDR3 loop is CASSHSGGVAGRNEQYF. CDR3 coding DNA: TGTGCCAGCAGCCATTCCGGAGGGGTAGCGGGAAGGAACGAGCAGTACTTC.

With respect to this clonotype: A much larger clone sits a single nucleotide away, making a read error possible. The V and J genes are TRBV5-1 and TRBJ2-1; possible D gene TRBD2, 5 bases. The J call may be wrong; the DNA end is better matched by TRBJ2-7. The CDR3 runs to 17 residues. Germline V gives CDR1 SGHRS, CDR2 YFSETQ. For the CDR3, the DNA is TGCGCCAGCAGCTTGGCTCCGCTAGACTACTCCTACAATGAGCAGTACTTC. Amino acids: CASSLAPLDYSYNEQYF.

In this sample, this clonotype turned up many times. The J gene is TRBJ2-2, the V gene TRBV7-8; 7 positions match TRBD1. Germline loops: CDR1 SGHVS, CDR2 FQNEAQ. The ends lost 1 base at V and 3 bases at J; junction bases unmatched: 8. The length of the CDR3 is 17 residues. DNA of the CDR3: TGTGCCAGCAGCTTAGTACAGGGGAGTCTTGACACCGGGGAGCTGTTTTTT. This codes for CASSLVQGSLDTGELFF.

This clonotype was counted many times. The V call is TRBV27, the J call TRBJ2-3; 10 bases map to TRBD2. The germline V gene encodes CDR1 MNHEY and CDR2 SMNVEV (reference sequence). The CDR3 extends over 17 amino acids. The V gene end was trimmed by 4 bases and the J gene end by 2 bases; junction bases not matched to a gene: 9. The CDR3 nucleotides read TGTGCCAGCAGTTCCATATCCGGGACTAGCGACACAGATACGCAGTATTTT. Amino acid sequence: CASSSISGTSDTDTQYF.

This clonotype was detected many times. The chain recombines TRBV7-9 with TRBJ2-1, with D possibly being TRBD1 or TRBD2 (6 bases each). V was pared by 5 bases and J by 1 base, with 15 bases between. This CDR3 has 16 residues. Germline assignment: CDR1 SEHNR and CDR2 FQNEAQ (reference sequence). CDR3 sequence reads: CASSPRGPRSYNEQFF. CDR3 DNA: TGTGCCAGCAGCCCCCGGGGGCCGAGATCCTACAATGAGCAGTTCTTC.

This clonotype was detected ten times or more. CDR3 protein: CASHGQTGVEYGYTF. The CDR3 nucleotides are TGTGCCAGCCACGGGCAAACCGGGGTCGAGTATGGCTACACCTTC. The chain is built from TRBV2 and TRBJ1-2; D is undetermined. The CDR3 extends over 15 amino acids. Germline lookup yields CDR1 SNHLY and CDR2 FYNNEI. The V end was cut by 8 bases, the J end by 5 bases, with 21 bases between.

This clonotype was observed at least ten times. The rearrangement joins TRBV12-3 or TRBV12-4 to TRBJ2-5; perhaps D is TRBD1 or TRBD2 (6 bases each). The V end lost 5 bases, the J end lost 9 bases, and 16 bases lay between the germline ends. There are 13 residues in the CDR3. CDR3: CASSPTIGGAQYF. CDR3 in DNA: TGTGCCAGCAGTCCAACAATCGGGGGCGCCCAGTACTTC.

In nucleotides, the CDR3 is TGCGCCAGCAGCGGAGGGACTAGCGGGAGGCAGTACGAGCAGTACTTC. This codes for CASSGGTSGRQYEQYF. V usage is TRBV5-1 and J usage is TRBJ2-7; 15 nucleotides match TRBD2. This CDR3 has 16 residues. Trimming took 4 bases from V and 4 from J; bases not matched to a gene: 6. CDR1 is SGHRS and CDR2 is YFSETQ in the germline V gene.

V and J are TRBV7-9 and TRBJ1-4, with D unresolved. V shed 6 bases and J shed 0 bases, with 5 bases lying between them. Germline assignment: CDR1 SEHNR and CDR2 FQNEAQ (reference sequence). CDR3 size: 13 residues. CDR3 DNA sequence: TGTGCCAGCAGTCGAGCAACTAATGAAAAACTGTTTTTT. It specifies CASSRATNEKLFF.

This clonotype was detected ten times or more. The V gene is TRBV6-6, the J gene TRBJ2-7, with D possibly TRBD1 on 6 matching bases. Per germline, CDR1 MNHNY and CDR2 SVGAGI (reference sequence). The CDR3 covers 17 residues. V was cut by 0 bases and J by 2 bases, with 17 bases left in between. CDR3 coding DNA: TGTGCCAGCAGTTACTCGACAGGCGGGTTGGGGACCTACGAGCAGTACTTC. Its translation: CASSYSTGGLGTYEQYF.

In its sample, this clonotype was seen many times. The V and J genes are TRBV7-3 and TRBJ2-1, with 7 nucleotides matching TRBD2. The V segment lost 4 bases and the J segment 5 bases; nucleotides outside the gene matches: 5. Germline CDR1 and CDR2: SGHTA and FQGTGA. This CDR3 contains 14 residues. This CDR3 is CASSSPGLHNEQFF. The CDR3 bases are TGTGCCAGCAGCTCACCGGGACTACACAATGAGCAGTTCTTC.

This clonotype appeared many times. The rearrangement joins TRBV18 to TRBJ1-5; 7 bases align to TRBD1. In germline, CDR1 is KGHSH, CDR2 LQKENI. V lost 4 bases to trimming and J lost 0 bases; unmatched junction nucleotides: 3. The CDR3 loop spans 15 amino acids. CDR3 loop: CASSRDSSSNQPQHF. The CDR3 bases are TGTGCCAGCTCACGGGACAGCAGTAGCAATCAGCCCCAGCATTTT.

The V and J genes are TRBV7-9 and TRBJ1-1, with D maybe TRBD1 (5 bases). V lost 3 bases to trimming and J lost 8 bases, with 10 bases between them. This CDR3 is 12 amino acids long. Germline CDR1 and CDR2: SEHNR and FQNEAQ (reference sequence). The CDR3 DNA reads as TGTGCCAGCAGCTTTGGCAGGGAGGAAGCTTTCTTT. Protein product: CASSFGREEAFF.

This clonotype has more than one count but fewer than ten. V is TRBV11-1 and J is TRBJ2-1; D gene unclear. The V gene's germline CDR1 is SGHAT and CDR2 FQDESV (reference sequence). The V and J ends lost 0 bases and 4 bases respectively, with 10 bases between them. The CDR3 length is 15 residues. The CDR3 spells CASSLANNLYNEQFF. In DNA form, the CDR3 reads TGTGCCAGCAGCTTAGCGAATAATCTGTACAATGAGCAGTTCTTC.

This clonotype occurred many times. Written as DNA, the CDR3 is TGTGCCAGCATTACTGGACAGGGGGATAATTCACCCCTCCACTTT. Its protein product is CASITGQGDNSPLHF. The chain combines TRBV28 with TRBJ1-6; 10 positions agree with TRBD1. The CDR3 covers 15 residues. Germline CDR1 MDHEN, CDR2 SYDVKM. The ends lost 7 bases at V and 5 bases at J; junction bases unmatched: 5.

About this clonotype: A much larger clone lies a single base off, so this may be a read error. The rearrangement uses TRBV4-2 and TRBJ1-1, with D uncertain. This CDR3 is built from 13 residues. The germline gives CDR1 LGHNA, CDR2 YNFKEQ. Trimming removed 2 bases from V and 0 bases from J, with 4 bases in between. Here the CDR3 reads CASSQFLNTEAFF. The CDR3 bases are TGTGCCAGCAGCCAATTTTTGAACACTGAAGCTTTCTTT.

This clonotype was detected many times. The chain's CDR3 is CASSLWGQGGYGYTF. CDR3 coding DNA: TGTGCCAGCAGTTTATGGGGACAGGGAGGGTATGGCTACACCTTC. This chain uses TRBV27 with TRBJ1-2; TRBD1 aligns across 9 bases. Germline values: CDR1 MNHEY, CDR2 SMNVEV (reference sequence). This CDR3 has 15 residues. The V segment lost 1 base and the J segment 5 bases; nucleotides outside the gene matches: 5.

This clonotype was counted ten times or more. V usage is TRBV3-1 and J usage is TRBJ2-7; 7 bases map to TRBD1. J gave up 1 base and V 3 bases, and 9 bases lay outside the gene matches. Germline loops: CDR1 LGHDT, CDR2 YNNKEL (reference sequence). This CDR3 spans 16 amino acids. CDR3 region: CASSQDPMGQSYEQYF. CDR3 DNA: TGTGCCAGCAGCCAGGACCCCATGGGACAGTCCTACGAGCAGTACTTC.

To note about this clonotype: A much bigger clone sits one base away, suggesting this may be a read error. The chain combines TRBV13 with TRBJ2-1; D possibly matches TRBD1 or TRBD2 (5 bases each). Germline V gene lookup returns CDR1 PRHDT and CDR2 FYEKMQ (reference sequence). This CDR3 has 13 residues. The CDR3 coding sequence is TGTGCCAGCAGCCCTGGTCCCCCCAGGGAGCAGCTCTTC. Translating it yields CASSPGPPREQLF.

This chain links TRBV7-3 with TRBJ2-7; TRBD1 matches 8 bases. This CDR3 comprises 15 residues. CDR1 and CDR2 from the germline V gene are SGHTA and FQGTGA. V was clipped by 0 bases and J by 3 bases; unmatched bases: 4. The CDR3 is CASSLTGTGNYEQYF. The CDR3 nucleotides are TGTGCCAGCAGCTTAACAGGGACAGGCAACTACGAGCAGTACTTC.

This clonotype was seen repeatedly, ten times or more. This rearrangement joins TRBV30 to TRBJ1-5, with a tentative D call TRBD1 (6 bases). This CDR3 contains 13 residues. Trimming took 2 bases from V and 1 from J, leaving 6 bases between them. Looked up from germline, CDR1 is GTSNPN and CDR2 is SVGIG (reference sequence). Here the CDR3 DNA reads TGTGCCTGGAGTAGGGGGAGCAATCAGCCCCAGCATTTT. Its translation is CAWSRGSNQPQHF.

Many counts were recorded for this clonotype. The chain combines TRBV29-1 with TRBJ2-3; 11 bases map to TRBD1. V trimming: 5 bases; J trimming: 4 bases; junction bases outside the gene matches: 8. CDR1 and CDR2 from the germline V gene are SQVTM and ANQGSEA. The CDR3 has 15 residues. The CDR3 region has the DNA TGCAGCGTTCGGGCCGGGACAGGGGGAGCAGATACGCAGTATTTT. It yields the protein CSVRAGTGGADTQYF.